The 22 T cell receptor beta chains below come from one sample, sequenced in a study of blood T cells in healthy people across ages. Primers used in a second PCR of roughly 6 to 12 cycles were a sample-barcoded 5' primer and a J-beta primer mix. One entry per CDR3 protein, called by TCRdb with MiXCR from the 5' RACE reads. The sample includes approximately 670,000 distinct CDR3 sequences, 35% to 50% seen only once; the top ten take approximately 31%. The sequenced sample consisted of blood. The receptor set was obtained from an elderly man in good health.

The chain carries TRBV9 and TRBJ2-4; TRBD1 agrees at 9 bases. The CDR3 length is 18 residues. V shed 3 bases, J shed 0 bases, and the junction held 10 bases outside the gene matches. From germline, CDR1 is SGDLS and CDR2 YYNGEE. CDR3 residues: CASSGGTGQGVAKNIQYF. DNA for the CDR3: TGTGCCAGCAGCGGAGGGACAGGGCAGGGGGTAGCCAAAAACATTCAGTACTTC.

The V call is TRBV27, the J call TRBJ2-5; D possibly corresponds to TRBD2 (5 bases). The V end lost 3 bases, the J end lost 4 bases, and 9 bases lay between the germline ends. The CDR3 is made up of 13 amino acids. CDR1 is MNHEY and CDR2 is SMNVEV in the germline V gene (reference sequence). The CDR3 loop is CASSFGSVETQYF. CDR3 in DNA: TGTGCCAGCAGTTTTGGGAGTGTAGAGACCCAGTACTTC.

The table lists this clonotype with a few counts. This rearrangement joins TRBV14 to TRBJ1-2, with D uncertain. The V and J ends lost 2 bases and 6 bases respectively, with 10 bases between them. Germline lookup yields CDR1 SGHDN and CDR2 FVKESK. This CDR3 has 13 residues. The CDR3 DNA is TGTGCCAGCAGCCAATACCAAGGGAATGGCTACACCTTC. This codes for CASSQYQGNGYTF.

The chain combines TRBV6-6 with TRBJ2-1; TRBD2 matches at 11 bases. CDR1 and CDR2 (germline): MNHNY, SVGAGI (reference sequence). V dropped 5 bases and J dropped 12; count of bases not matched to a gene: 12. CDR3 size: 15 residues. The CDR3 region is CASSAPGLAASGQFF. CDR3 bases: TGTGCCAGCAGTGCTCCGGGACTAGCGGCGTCAGGGCAGTTCTTC.

CDR3 sequence: CSAREGFVRGGRDTQYF. In nucleotides, the CDR3 is TGCAGTGCTAGAGAAGGTTTTGTTCGGGGGGGCCGAGATACGCAGTATTTT. This chain uses TRBV20-1 with TRBJ2-3; 8 nucleotides align to TRBD2. The V gene end was trimmed by 0 bases and the J gene end by 5 bases; junction bases not matched to a gene: 13. The CDR3 sequence is 17 residues long. Per germline, CDR1 DFQATT and CDR2 SNEGSKA (reference sequence).

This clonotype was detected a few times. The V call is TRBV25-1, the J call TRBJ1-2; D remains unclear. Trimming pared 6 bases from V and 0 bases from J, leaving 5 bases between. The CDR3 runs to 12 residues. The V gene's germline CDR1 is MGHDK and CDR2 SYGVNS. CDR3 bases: TGTGCCAGCAGGGAAGCTAACTATGGCTACACCTTC. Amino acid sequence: CASREANYGYTF.

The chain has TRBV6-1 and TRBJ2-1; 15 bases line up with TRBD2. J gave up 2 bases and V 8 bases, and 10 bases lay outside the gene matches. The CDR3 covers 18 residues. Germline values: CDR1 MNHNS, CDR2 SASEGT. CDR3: CASGGLAGGYRTYNEQFF. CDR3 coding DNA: TGTGCCAGCGGGGGACTAGCGGGGGGCTACCGTACCTACAATGAGCAGTTCTTC.

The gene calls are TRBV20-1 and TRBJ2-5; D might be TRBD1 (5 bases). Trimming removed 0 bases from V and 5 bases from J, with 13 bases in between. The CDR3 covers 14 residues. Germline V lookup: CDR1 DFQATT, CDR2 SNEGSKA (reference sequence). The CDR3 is CSARDPRGGETQYF. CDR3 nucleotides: TGCAGTGCTAGAGATCCAAGGGGTGGGGAGACCCAGTACTTC.

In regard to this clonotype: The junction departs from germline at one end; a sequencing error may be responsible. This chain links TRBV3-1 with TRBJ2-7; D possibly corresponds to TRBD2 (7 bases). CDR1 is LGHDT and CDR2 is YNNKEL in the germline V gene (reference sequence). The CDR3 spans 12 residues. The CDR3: CTSSQGGGEQYF. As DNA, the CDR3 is TGTACCAGCAGCCAAGGGGGGGGCGAGCAGTACTTC.

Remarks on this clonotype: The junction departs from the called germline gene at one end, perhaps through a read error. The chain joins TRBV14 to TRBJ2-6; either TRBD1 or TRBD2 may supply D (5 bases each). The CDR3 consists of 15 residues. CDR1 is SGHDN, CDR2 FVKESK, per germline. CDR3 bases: TGTGTCAGCCAATGGGGGTACTCTGGGGCCAACGTCCTGACTTTC. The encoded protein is CVSQWGYSGANVLTF. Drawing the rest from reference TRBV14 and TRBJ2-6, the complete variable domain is EAGVTQFPSHSVIEKGQTVTLRCDPISGHDNLYWYRRVMGKEIKFLLHFVKESKQDESGMPNNRFLAERTGGTYSTLKVQPAELEDSGVYFCVSQWGYSGANVLTFGAGSRLTVL.

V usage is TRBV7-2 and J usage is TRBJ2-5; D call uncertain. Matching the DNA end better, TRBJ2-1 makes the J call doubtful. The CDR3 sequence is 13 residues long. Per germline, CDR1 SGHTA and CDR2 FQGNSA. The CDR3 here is CASSQRRKETQFF. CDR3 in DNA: TGTGCCAGCTCACAACGGCGAAAAGAGACCCAGTTCTTC.

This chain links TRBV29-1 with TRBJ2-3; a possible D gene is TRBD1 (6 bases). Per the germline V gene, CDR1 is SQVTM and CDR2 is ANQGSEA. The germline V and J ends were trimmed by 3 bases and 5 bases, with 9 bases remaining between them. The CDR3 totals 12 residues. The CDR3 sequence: CSVDRGRDTQYF. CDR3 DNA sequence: TGCAGCGTTGACAGGGGAAGAGATACGCAGTATTTT.

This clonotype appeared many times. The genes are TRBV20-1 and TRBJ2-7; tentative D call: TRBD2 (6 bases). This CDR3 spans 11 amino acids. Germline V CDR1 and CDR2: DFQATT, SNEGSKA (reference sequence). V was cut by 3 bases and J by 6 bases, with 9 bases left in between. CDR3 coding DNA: TGCAGTGCTAGCGGGAGCTCCGAGCAGTACTTC. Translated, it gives CSASGSSEQYF.

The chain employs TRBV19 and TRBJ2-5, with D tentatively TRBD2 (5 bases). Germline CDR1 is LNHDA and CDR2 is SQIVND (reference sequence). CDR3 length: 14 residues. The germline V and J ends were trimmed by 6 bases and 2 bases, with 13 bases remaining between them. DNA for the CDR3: TGTGCCAGTAGGACGGGAAATCCACAAGAGACCCAGTACTTC. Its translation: CASRTGNPQETQYF.

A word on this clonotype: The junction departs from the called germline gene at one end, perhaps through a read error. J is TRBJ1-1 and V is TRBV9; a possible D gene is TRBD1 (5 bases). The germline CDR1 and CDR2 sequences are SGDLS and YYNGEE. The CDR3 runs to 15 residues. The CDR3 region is CASSVRGSGNTEAFF. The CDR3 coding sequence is TGCGCCAGCAGCGTTCGGGGTTCAGGGAACACGGAAGCTTTCTTT. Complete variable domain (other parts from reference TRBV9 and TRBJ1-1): DSGVTQTPKHLITATGQRVTLRCSPRSGDLSVYWYQQSLDQGLQFLIQYYNGEERAKGNILERFSAQQFPDLHSELNLSSLELGDSALYFCASSVRGSGNTEAFFGQGTRLTVV.

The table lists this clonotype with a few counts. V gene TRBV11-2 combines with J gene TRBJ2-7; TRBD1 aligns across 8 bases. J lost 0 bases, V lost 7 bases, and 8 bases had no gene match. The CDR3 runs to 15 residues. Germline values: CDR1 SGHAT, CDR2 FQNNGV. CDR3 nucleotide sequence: TGTGCCAGCACCGGGACAGGCCTGAGCTCCTACGAGCAGTACTTC. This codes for CASTGTGLSSYEQYF.

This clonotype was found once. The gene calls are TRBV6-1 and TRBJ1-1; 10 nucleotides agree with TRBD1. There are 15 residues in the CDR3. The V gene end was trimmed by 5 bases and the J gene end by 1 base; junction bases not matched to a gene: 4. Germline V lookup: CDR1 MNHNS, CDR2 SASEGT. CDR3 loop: CASSTGQGWNTEAFF. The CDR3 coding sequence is TGTGCCAGCAGTACGGGACAGGGGTGGAACACTGAAGCTTTCTTT.

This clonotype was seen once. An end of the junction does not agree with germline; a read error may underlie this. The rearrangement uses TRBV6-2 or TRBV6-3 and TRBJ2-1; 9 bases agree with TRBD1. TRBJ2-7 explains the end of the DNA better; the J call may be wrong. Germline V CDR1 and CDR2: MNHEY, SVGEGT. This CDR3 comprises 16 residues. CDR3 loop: CAGSYGTGSSYNEQYF. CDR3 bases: TGTGCCGGCAGTTACGGGACAGGGAGCTCCTACAATGAGCAGTACTTC.

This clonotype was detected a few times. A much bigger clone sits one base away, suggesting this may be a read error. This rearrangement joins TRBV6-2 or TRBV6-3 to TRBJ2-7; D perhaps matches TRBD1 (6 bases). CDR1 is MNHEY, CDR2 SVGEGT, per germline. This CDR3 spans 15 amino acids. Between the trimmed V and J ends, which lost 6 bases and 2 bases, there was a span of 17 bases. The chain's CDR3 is CASSRDTTRAYEQYF. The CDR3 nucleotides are TGTGCCAGCAGCCGGGACACAACGAGGGCCTACGAGCAGTACTTC.

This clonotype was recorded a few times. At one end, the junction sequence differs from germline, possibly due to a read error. CDR3 in amino acids: CASSDSLATNYNEQFF. The CDR3 DNA reads TGTGCCTCCAGTGATTCCCTAGCGACTAACTACAATGAGCAGTTCTTC. This chain connects TRBV24-1 to TRBJ2-1; weak D call: TRBD2 (6 bases). The CDR3 has 16 amino acids. Germline V gives CDR1 KGHDR, CDR2 SFDVKD.

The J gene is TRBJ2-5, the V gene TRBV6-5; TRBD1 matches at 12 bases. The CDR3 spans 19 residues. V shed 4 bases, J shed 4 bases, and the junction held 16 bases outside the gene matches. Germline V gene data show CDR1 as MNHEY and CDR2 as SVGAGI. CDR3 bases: TGTGCCAGCAGTTTCTGGGATAGACGGGACAGGGGGCTTGTAGAGACCCAGTACTTC. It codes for CASSFWDRRDRGLVETQYF.

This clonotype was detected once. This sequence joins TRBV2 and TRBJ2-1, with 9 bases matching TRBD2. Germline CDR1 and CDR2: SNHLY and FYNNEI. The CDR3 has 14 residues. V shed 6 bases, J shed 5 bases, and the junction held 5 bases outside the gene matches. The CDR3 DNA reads TGTGCCAGCAGGGAGACTAGCGGCGACAATGAGCAGTTCTTC. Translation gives CASRETSGDNEQFF. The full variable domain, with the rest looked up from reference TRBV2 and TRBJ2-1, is EPEVTQTPSHQVTQMGQEVILRCVPISNHLYFYWYRQILGQKVEFLVSFYNNEISEKSEIFDDQFSVERPDGSNFTLKIRSTKLEDSAMYFCASRETSGDNEQFFGPGTRLTVL.